This T cell receptor (beta chain) was recorded in a study of CD8 T cells in ankylosing spondylitis. This clonotype was counted many times. For TCR beta, libraries came from quantitative 5'-RACE with molecular barcodes. A single record per CDR3 protein comes from TCRdb applying MiXCR to the 5' RACE reads. The sample consists of approximately 35,000 distinct CDR3 sequences, roughly an eighth of them appearing once. The receptor was derived from a male donor with ankylosing spondylitis. The sample was synovial fluid, either unsorted or a sorted T cell fraction (not recorded which).

CDR3 sequence reads: CASSQAAAGGPEDTQYF. CDR3 nucleotides: TGTGCCAGCAGCCAAGCCGCTGCGGGGGGGCCAGAAGATACGCAGTATTTT. This chain connects TRBV4-2 to TRBJ2-3, with 9 bases fitting TRBD2. This CDR3 spans 17 amino acids. J gave up 5 bases and V 1 base, and 10 bases lay outside the gene matches. Per the germline V gene, CDR1 is LGHNA and CDR2 is YNFKEQ.